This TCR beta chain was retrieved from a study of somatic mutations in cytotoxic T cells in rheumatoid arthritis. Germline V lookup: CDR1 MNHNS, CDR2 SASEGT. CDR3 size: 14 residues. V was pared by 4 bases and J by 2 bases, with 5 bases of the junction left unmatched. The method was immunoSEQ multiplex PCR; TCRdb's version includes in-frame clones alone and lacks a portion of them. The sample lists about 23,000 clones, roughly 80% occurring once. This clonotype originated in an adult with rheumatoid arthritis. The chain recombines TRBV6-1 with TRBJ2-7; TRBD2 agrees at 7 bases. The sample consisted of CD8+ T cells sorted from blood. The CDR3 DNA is TGTGCCAGCAGTGGGTTGGGGGGGGCCTACGAGCAGTACTTC. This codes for CASSGLGGAYEQYF.